The sequence of this T cell receptor (beta chain) was determined in a study of identical twins. This clonotype was detected ten times or more. V dropped 8 bases and J dropped 6; count of bases not matched to a gene: 4. CDR1 KGHDR and CDR2 SFDVKD come from the germline V gene. The CDR3 totals 14 residues. The cDNA had a unique molecular identifier and a template-switch universal primer site. From the 5' RACE reads, TCRdb called clonotypes with MiXCR, one entry per CDR3 protein. Found here are nearly 250,000 distinct CDR3 sequences, roughly 7% of them singletons; the top ten hold about 3.6%. This sample was shared with a second study, whose subject was yellow fever vaccine responses in identical twins.

The sequence came from a woman between 18 and 29 years old in good health. V and J are TRBV24-1 and TRBJ2-2; TRBD2 agrees at 11 bases. Input material: memory (CD45RO+) T cells sorted from blood. The DNA of the CDR3 is TGTGCCACCAAGAATAGCGGGGGGGCCGGGGAGCTGTTTTTT. It specifies CATKNSGGAGELFF.